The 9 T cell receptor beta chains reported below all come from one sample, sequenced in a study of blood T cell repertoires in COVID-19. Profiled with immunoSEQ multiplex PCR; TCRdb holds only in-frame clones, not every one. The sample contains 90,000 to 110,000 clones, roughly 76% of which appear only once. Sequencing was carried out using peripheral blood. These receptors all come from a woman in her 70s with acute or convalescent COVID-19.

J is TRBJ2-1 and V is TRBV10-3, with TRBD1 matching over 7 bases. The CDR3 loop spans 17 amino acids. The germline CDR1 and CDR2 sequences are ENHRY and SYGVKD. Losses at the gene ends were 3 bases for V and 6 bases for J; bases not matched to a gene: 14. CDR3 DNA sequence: TGTGCCATCAGTGATCCAAAGGGGGCAGAAAAGGGCAATGAGCAGTTCTTC. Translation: CAISDPKGAEKGNEQFF.

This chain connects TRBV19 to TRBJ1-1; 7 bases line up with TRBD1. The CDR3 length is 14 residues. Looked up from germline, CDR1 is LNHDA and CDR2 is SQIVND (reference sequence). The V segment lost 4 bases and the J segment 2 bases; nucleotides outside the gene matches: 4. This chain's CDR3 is CASSNDRDNTEAFF. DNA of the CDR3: TGTGCCAGTAGTAACGACAGGGACAACACTGAAGCTTTCTTT.

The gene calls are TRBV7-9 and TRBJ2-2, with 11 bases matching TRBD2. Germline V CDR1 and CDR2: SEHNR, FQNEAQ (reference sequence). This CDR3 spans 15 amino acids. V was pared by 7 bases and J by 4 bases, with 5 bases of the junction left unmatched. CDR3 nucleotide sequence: TGTGCCAGCACGGTAGCGGGGGGGCCCACCGGGGAGCTGTTTTTT. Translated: CASTVAGGPTGELFF.

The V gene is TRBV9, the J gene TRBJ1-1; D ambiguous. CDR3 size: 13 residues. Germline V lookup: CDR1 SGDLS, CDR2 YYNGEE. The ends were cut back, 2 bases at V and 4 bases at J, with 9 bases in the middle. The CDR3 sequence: CASSVGPRTEAFF. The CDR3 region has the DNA TGTGCCAGCAGCGTTGGGCCGCGCACTGAAGCTTTCTTT.

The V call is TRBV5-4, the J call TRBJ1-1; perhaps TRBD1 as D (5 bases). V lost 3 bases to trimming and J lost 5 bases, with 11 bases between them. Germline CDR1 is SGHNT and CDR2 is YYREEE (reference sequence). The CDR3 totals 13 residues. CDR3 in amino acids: CASSSSGLTEAFF. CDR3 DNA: TGTGCCAGCAGCTCTTCAGGGTTGACTGAAGCTTTCTTT.

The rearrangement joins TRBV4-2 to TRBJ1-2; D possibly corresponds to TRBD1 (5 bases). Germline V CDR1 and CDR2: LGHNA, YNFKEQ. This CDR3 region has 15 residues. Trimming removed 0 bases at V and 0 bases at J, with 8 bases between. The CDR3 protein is CASSQDTGSNYGYTF. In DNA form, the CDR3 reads TGTGCCAGCAGCCAAGATACAGGATCTAACTATGGCTACACCTTC.

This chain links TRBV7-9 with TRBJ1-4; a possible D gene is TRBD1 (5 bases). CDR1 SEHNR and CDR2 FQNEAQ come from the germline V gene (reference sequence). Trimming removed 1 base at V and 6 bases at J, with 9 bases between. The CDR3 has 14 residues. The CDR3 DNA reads TGTGCCAGCAGCTTAGATACAGGTTATGAAAAACTGTTTTTT. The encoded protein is CASSLDTGYEKLFF. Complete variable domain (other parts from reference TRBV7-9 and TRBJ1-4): DTGVSQNPRHKITKRGQNVTFRCDPISEHNRLYWYRQTLGQGPEFLTYFQNEAQLEKSRLLSDRFSAERPKGSFSTLEIQRTEQGDSAMYLCASSLDTGYEKLFFGSGTQLSVL.

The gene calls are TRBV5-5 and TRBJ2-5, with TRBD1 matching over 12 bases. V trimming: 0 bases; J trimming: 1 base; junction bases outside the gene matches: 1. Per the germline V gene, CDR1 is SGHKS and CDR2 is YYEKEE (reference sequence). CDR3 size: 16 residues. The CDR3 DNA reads TGTGCCAGCAGCTTGGGGGACAGGGGGCTCCAAGAGACCCAGTACTTC. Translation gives CASSLGDRGLQETQYF.

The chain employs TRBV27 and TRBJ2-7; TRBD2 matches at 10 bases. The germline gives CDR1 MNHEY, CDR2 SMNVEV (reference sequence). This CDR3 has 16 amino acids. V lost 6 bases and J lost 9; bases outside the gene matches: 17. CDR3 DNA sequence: TGTGCCAGCAGCCAAGCCCTAGCGGGAGACAGGAAGGCGCAGTACTTC. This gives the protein CASSQALAGDRKAQYF.